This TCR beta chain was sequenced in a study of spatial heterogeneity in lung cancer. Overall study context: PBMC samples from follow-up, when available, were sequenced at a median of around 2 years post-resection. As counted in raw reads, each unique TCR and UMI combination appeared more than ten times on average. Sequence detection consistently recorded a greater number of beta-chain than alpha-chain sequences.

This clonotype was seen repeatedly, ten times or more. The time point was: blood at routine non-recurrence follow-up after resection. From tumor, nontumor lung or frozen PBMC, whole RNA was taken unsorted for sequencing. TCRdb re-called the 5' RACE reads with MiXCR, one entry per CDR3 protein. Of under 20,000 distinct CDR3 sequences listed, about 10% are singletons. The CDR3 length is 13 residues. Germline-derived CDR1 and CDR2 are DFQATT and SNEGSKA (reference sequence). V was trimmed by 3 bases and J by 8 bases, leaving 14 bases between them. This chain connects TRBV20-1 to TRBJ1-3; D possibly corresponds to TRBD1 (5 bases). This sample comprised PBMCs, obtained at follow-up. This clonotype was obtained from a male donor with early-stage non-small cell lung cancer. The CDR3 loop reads CSARVGTGHTIYF. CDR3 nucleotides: TGCAGTGCTAGGGTGGGGACTGGTCACACCATATATTTT.